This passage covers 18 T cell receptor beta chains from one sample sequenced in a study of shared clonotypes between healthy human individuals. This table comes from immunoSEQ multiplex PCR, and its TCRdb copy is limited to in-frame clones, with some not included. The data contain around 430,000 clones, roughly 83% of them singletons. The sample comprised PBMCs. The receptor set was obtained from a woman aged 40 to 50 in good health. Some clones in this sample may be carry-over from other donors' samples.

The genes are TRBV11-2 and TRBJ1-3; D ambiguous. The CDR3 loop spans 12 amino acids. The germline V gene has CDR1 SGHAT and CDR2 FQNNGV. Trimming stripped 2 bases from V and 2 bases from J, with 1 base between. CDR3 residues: CASSLTGNTIYF. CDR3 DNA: TGTGCCAGCAGCTTAACTGGAAACACCATATATTTT.

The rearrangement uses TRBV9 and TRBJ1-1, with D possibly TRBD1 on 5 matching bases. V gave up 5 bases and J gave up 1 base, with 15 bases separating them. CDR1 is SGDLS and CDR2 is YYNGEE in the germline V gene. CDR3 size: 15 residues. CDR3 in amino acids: CASRTGGVENTEAFF. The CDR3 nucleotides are TGTGCCAGCAGGACCGGGGGGGTCGAGAACACTGAAGCTTTCTTT.

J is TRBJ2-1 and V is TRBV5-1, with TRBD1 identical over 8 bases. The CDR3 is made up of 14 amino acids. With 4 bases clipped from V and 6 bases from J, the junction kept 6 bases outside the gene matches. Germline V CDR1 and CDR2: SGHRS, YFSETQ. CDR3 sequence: CASSRGQEGNEQFF. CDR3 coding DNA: TGCGCCAGCAGCAGGGGACAGGAAGGCAATGAGCAGTTCTTC. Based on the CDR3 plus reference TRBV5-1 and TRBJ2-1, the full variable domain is KAGVTQTPRYLIKTRGQQVTLSCSPISGHRSVSWYQQTPGQGLQFLFEYFSETQRNKGNFPGRFSGRQFSNSRSEMNVSTLELGDSALYLCASSRGQEGNEQFFGPGTRLTVL.

CDR3 residues: CASKSPRGLYEQYF. CDR3 nucleotide sequence: TGTGCCAGCAAGTCCCCCCGGGGACTCTACGAGCAGTACTTC. V and J are TRBV2 and TRBJ2-5; a possible D gene is TRBD2 (6 bases). The J call is uncertain, as TRBJ2-7 better fits the DNA end. This CDR3 contains 14 residues. Germline V gene data show CDR1 as SNHLY and CDR2 as FYNNEI.

The CDR3 coding sequence is TGTGCCAGCAGCCCGACTGGCACTGAAGCTTTCTTT. Translation gives CASSPTGTEAFF. The V gene is TRBV9, the J gene TRBJ1-1; no clear D gene. This CDR3 region has 12 residues. V was shortened by 4 bases and J by 4 bases, with 8 bases between the two germline ends. CDR1 SGDLS and CDR2 YYNGEE come from the germline V gene.

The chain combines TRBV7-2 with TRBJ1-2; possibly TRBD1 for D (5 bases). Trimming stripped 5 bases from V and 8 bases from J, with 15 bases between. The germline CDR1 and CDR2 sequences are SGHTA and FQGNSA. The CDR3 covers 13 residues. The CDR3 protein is CASSRYIRQGYTF. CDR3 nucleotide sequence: TGTGCCAGCAGCCGATACATAAGACAGGGCTACACCTTC.

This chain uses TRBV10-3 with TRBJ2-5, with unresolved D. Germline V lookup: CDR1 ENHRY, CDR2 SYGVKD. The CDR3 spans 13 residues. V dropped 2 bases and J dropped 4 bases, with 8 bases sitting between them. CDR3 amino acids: CAISEGLSETQYF. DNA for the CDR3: TGTGCCATCAGTGAGGGGTTGTCAGAGACCCAGTACTTC.

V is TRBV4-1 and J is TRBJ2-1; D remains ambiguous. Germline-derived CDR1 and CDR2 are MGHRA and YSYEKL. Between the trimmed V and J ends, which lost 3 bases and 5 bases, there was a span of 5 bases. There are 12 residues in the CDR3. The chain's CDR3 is CASSHGDNEQFF. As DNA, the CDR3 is TGCGCCAGCAGCCACGGAGACAATGAGCAGTTCTTC.

The CDR3 sequence: CASSLPTGFYGYTF. DNA of the CDR3: TGTGCCAGCAGTTTACCCACAGGGTTCTATGGCTACACCTTC. V gene TRBV28 combines with J gene TRBJ1-2; tentative D call: TRBD1 (6 bases). CDR1 and CDR2 from the germline V gene are MDHEN and SYDVKM. The CDR3 length is 14 residues. Trimming cost V 2 bases and J 4 bases, with 11 bases left between them.

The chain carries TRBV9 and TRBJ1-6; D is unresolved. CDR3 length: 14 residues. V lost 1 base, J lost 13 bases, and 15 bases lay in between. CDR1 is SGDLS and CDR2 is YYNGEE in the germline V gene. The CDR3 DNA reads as TGTGCCAGCAGCGTAACCACCGAGGCCGTCCCCCTCCACTTT. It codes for CASSVTTEAVPLHF.

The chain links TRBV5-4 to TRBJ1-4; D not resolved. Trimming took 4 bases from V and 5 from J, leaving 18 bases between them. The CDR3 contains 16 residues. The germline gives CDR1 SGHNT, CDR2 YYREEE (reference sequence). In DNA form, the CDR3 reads TGTGCCAGCAGCCAAGAGCAGTCTCTATTAAATGAAAAACTGTTTTTT. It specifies CASSQEQSLLNEKLFF.

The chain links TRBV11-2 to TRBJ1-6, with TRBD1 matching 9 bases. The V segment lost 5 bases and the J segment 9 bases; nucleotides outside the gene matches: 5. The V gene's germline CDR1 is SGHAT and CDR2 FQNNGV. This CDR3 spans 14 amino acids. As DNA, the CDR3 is TGTGCCAGCAGCCCGGGACAGGGTATTTCACCCCTCCACTTT. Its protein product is CASSPGQGISPLHF.

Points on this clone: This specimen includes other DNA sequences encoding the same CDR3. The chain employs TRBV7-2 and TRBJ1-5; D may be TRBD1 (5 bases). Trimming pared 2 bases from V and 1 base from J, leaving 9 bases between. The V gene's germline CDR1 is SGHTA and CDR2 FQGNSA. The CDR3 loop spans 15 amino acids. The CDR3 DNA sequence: TGTGCCAGCAGCTTAAATGGGGGGAGCAATCAGCCCCAGCATTTT. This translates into CASSLNGGSNQPQHF.

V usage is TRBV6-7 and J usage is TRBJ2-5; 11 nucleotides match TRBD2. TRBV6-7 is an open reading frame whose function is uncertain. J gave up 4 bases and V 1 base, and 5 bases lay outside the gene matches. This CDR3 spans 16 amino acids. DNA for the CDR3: TGTGCCAGCAGTTACTGGGGCCTAGCGGGAGGAGAGACCCAGTACTTC. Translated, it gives CASSYWGLAGGETQYF.

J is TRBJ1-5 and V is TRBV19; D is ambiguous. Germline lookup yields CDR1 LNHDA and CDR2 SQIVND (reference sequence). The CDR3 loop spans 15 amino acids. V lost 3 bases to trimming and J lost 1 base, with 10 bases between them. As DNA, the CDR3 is TGTGCCAGTAGTATTGCAGAGGGCAGCAATCAGCCCCAGCATTTT. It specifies CASSIAEGSNQPQHF.

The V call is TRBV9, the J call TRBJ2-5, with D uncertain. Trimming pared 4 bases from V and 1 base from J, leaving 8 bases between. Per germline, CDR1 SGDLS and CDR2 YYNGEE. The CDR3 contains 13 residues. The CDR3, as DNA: TGTGCCAGCAGCCCCCACTCCCAAGAGACCCAGTACTTC. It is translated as CASSPHSQETQYF.

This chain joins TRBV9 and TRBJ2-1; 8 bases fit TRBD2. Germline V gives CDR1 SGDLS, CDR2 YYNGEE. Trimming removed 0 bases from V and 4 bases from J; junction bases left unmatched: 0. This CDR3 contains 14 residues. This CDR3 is CASSVGGGYNEQFF. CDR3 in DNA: TGTGCCAGCAGCGTAGGCGGGGGGTACAATGAGCAGTTCTTC.

The CDR3 loop reads CASSLRTGDYEQYF. The CDR3 bases are TGTGCCAGCAGCTTACGGACAGGTGATTACGAGCAGTACTTC. The chain joins TRBV11-3 to TRBJ2-7; 7 bases are shared with TRBD1. V trimming: 2 bases; J trimming: 4 bases; junction bases outside the gene matches: 5. CDR1 and CDR2 (germline): SGHNT, YENEEA. The CDR3 contains 14 residues.